The entry below describes one T cell receptor (beta chain). The table came from immunoSEQ multiplex PCR; TCRdb's copy has only in-frame clones and leaves some out. The data hold 250,000 to 300,000 clones, with over 75% observed a single time. These data are taken from a study of blood T cell repertoires in COVID-19. V was clipped by 1 base and J by 5 bases, with 15 bases between them. CDR1 is LGHDT, CDR2 YNNKEL, per germline (reference sequence). The CDR3 runs to 15 residues. The sample was PBMCs or T cells enriched from blood (not recorded which). This chain connects TRBV3-1 (or the pseudogene TRBV3-2) to TRBJ2-7; D is possibly TRBD1 (6 bases). The receptor comes from a man between 18 and 35 years old who had recovered from COVID-19. CDR3: CASSQGGRGINEQYF. The CDR3 nucleotides read TGTGCCAGCAGCCAAGGCGGCAGGGGTATAAACGAGCAGTACTTC.